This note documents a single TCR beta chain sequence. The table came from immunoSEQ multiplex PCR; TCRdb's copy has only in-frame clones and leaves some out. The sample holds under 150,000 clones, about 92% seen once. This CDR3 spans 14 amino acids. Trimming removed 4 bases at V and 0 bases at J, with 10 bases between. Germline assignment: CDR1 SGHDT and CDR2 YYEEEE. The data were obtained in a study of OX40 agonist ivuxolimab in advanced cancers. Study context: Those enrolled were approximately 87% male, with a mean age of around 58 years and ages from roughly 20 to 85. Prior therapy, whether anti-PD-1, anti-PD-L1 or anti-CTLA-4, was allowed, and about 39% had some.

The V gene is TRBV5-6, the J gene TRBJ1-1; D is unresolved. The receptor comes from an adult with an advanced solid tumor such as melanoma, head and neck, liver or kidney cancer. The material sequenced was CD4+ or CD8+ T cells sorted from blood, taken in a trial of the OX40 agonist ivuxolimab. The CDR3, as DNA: TGTGCCAGCAGCAAGGGCCATATGAACACTGAAGCTTTCTTT. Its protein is CASSKGHMNTEAFF.